The next 30 T cell receptor beta chains were all read from a single sample in a study of blood T cell repertoires in COVID-19. Some clones are missing from TCRdb's copy, which holds only in-frame ones; the method was immunoSEQ multiplex PCR. The data contain under 250,000 clones, around nine tenths of them singletons. The specimen sequenced was peripheral blood. The receptors come from a woman in her fifties or sixties who had recovered from COVID-19.

This clone was seen only a few times. The chain is built from TRBV5-8 and TRBJ1-5; the D gene is possibly TRBD1 (6 bases). Trimming cost V 0 bases and J 7 bases, with 14 bases left between them. The CDR3 has 15 amino acids. Germline loops: CDR1 SGHTS, CDR2 YDEGEE. This chain's CDR3 is CASSLGQVGGQPQHF. As DNA, the CDR3 is TGTGCCAGCAGCTTGGGACAGGTGGGGGGGCAGCCCCAGCATTTT.

The CDR3 DNA sequence: TGTGCCAGTAGTATAAGGGGCGAGTCGCAGCCCCAGCATTTT. It translates to CASSIRGESQPQHF. This sequence joins TRBV19 and TRBJ1-5; D is perhaps TRBD1 (5 bases). CDR3 length: 14 residues. Trimming removed 2 bases from V and 7 bases from J, with 12 bases in between. CDR1 is LNHDA and CDR2 is SQIVND in the germline V gene (reference sequence).

This clone has a single count. The V call is TRBV7-3, the J call TRBJ2-5; a weak D match, TRBD2 (5 bases). V was trimmed by 5 bases and J by 5 bases, leaving 12 bases between them. CDR1 and CDR2 from the germline V gene are SGHTA and FQGTGA. This CDR3 is built from 13 residues. In DNA form, the CDR3 reads TGTGCCAGCAGCCGTCTCCGAGGGGAGACCCAGTACTTC. As protein: CASSRLRGETQYF.

The V and J genes are TRBV28 and TRBJ2-5; TRBD1 is a possible D gene (5 bases). The CDR3 covers 14 residues. V was clipped by 6 bases and J by 1 base, with 12 bases between them. Germline V lookup: CDR1 MDHEN, CDR2 SYDVKM. The CDR3 nucleotides read TGTGCCAGCAGCCTAGACAGTACCCAAGAGACCCAGTACTTC. Its translation is CASSLDSTQETQYF. Full variable domain (missing parts from reference TRBV28 and TRBJ2-5): DVKVTQSSRYLVKRTGEKVFLECVQDMDHENMFWYRQDPGLGLRLIYFSYDVKMKEKGDIPEGYSVSREKKERFSLILESASTNQTSMYLCASSLDSTQETQYFGPGTRLLVL.

The genes are TRBV9 and TRBJ2-5; D might be TRBD2 (5 bases). Germline V gives CDR1 SGDLS, CDR2 YYNGEE. The CDR3 consists of 14 residues. Trimming cost V 1 base and J 5 bases, with 12 bases left between them. The CDR3 loop is CASSVYGLAETQYF. DNA of the CDR3: TGTGCCAGCAGCGTATATGGGCTAGCTGAGACCCAGTACTTC.

The chain uses TRBV6-2 or TRBV6-3 and TRBJ2-5; D is perhaps TRBD1 (6 bases). Trimming took off 2 bases at V and 4 bases at J, with 8 bases between the two ends. Germline lookup yields CDR1 MNHEY and CDR2 SVGEGT. CDR3 length equals 13 residues. The CDR3 DNA follows: TGTGCCAGCAGTTACCTCAGGGGAGAGACCCAGTACTTC. It specifies CASSYLRGETQYF.

The chain links TRBV28 to TRBJ1-5; a weak D match, TRBD1 (6 bases). CDR3 size: 16 residues. The germline CDR1 and CDR2 sequences are MDHEN and SYDVKM. V was clipped by 1 base and J by 6 bases, with 16 bases between them. This CDR3 is CASSLSRQGIGQPQHF. CDR3 in DNA: TGTGCCAGCAGTTTATCGAGGCAGGGGATTGGTCAGCCCCAGCATTTT.

The table lists this clone with a count of one. Written as DNA, the CDR3 is TGCGCCAGCAGTCCCGATAATGACAGGGGGGTTGAGGAGACCCAGTACTTC. This translates into CASSPDNDRGVEETQYF. This chain uses TRBV10-2 with TRBJ2-5; 9 bases match TRBD1. The CDR3 runs 17 residues. Trimming removed 5 bases from V and 5 bases from J; junction bases left unmatched: 15. Germline V gene lookup returns CDR1 WSHSY and CDR2 SAAADI.

This chain joins TRBV9 and TRBJ2-3; D might be TRBD2 (6 bases). There are 17 residues in the CDR3. Germline V gene data show CDR1 as SGDLS and CDR2 as YYNGEE. Trimming shortened V by 0 bases and J by 2 bases, and 16 bases separated the two germline ends. The chain's CDR3 is CASSVGVMRGNTDTQYF. CDR3 in DNA: TGTGCCAGCAGCGTAGGGGTAATGCGCGGGAACACAGATACGCAGTATTTT.

The chain recombines TRBV2 with TRBJ1-6; D possibly corresponds to TRBD1 (5 bases). V lost 4 bases, J lost 9 bases, and 7 bases lay in between. Germline V lookup: CDR1 SNHLY, CDR2 FYNNEI. The CDR3 is 12 amino acids. In DNA, the CDR3 is TGTGCCAGCAGTGCAGGGTTTTCACCCCTCCACTTT. Translated, it gives CASSAGFSPLHF.

The chain is built from TRBV6-5 and TRBJ1-2; a possible D gene is TRBD1 (5 bases). CDR1 MNHEY and CDR2 SVGAGI come from the germline V gene. Trimming shortened V by 0 bases and J by 5 bases, and 13 bases separated the two germline ends. This CDR3 comprises 15 residues. As DNA, the CDR3 is TGTGCCAGCAGTTACTCAGGGGCCTATAAATATGGCTACACCTTC. Translated: CASSYSGAYKYGYTF.

The rearrangement links TRBV5-4 to TRBJ2-7; TRBD2 is a possible D gene (6 bases). The CDR3 runs to 17 residues. The V end lost 0 bases, the J end lost 4 bases, and 20 bases lay between the germline ends. The germline gives CDR1 SGHNT, CDR2 YYREEE (reference sequence). The CDR3 here is CASSLGGRSARLYEQYF. The CDR3 bases are TGTGCCAGCAGCTTGGGGGGGAGGTCGGCGCGTTTGTACGAGCAGTACTTC.

The chain couples TRBV19 to TRBJ1-1, with TRBD1 identical over 7 bases. Per the germline V gene, CDR1 is LNHDA and CDR2 is SQIVND (reference sequence). The CDR3 totals 14 residues. After removal of 3 bases from V and 1 base from J, the junction contained 2 bases not matched to a gene. This chain's CDR3 is CASSIRQGNTEAFF. The DNA for the CDR3 is TGTGCCAGTAGTATCAGACAGGGGAACACTGAAGCTTTCTTT.

The chain carries TRBV2 and TRBJ1-2; the match to TRBD1 covers 9 bases. With V trimmed by 6 bases and J by 7 bases, 9 bases remained unmatched. CDR1 and CDR2 from the germline V gene are SNHLY and FYNNEI. CDR3 length: 14 amino acids. The CDR3 DNA follows: TGTGCCAGCAGGGGGACAGGGAGGTTTTTTGGCTACACCTTC. Translation: CASRGTGRFFGYTF.

The chain uses TRBV28 and TRBJ1-1; 7 positions agree with TRBD1. With V trimmed by 4 bases and J by 9 bases, 5 bases remained unmatched. The CDR3 is 12 amino acids. The germline CDR1 and CDR2 sequences are MDHEN and SYDVKM. CDR3 DNA sequence: TGTGCCAGCAGTTCCAGGACAGGAAAAGCTTTCTTT. Amino acids: CASSSRTGKAFF.

This clone is a singleton in its sample. The chain joins TRBV12-3 or TRBV12-4 to TRBJ1-6; D remains unclear. V lost 10 bases, J lost 7 bases, and 14 bases lay in between. There are 13 residues in the CDR3. The CDR3 DNA is TGTGCCACCACTCTCACCTTAAATTCACCCCTCCACTTT. The encoded protein is CATTLTLNSPLHF.

The V and J genes are TRBV27 and TRBJ2-1, with 10 nucleotides matching TRBD2. This CDR3 spans 17 amino acids. Looked up from germline, CDR1 is MNHEY and CDR2 is SMNVEV (reference sequence). The junction had 9 bases not matched to a gene; V was cut back by 7 bases and J by 0 bases. The CDR3 nucleotides read TGTGCCAGCAAGGATAGCGGGGGGCCGAGCTCCTACAATGAGCAGTTCTTC. Its translation: CASKDSGGPSSYNEQFF.

The rearrangement uses TRBV6-4 and TRBJ2-1; 7 nucleotides match TRBD1. The CDR3 spans 13 residues. Germline V gene sequence: CDR1 MRHNA, CDR2 SNTAGT. Trimming removed 3 bases from V and 7 bases from J; junction bases left unmatched: 3. The CDR3 protein is CASSEGGLNEQFF. In DNA, the CDR3 is TGTGCCAGCAGTGAAGGGGGCCTGAATGAGCAGTTCTTC.

The genes are TRBV5-5 and TRBJ1-1, with D uncertain. This CDR3 is built from 14 residues. CDR1 and CDR2 (germline): SGHKS, YYEKEE (reference sequence). Deletions cut 5 bases from V and 0 bases from J, with 11 bases between. The CDR3 loop is CASRPTQVNTEAFF. CDR3 nucleotides: TGTGCCAGCAGACCGACACAAGTGAACACTGAAGCTTTCTTT.

The genes are TRBV19 and TRBJ1-5, with 7 positions matching TRBD1. This CDR3 region has 16 residues. V gave up 4 bases and J gave up 1 base; unmatched junction bases: 7. Germline V gene data show CDR1 as LNHDA and CDR2 as SQIVND (reference sequence). The CDR3 DNA sequence: TGTGCCAGTAGTAAGGGACAGACACCCAGCAATCAGCCCCAGCATTTT. This encodes CASSKGQTPSNQPQHF.

V and J are TRBV15 and TRBJ2-7; 7 bases line up with TRBD2. CDR3 length equals 17 residues. The V gene's germline CDR1 is LNHNV and CDR2 YYDKDF (reference sequence). Trimming took 0 bases from V and 1 from J; bases not matched to a gene: 9. In DNA form, the CDR3 reads TGTGCCACCAGCAGAGAGGTTGGGGAGGGTAGATCCTACGAGCAGTACTTC. Its protein product is CATSREVGEGRSYEQYF.

The rearrangement links TRBV2 to TRBJ1-4, with 8 bases that match TRBD1. V trimming: 6 bases; J trimming: 7 bases; junction bases outside the gene matches: 7. Germline CDR1 reads SNHLY; CDR2 reads FYNNEI. CDR3 length: 14 residues. CDR3 sequence: CASSTTGVGEKLFF. CDR3 nucleotide sequence: TGTGCCAGCAGCACGACAGGGGTTGGTGAAAAACTGTTTTTT.

V usage is TRBV12-3 or TRBV12-4 and J usage is TRBJ1-1; 7 nucleotides match TRBD1. Trimming at V came to 3 bases and at J to 3 bases, leaving 1 base not matched to a gene. This CDR3 is 13 amino acids long. This chain's CDR3 is CASSFDRDTEAFF. CDR3 coding DNA: TGTGCCAGCAGTTTCGACAGGGACACTGAAGCTTTCTTT.

Note on this clone: Different DNA sequences within this sample yield the same CDR3. The chain recombines TRBV7-3 with TRBJ2-3; D uncertain. V lost 1 base, J lost 4 bases, and 3 bases lay in between. Germline CDR1 SGHTA, CDR2 FQGTGA. CDR3 length equals 12 residues. The chain's CDR3 is CASSLSADTQYF. The CDR3 DNA sequence: TGTGCCAGCAGCTTAAGCGCAGATACGCAGTATTTT.

V gene TRBV6-5 combines with J gene TRBJ2-3, with 7 nucleotides matching TRBD2. The CDR3 runs 15 residues. With V trimmed by 2 bases and J by 5 bases, 7 bases remained unmatched. Germline CDR1 and CDR2: MNHEY and SVGAGI. The CDR3 bases are TGTGCCAGCAGTTACCGGGCCCCGGGAGGAGATACGCAGTATTTT. This encodes CASSYRAPGGDTQYF.

The chain uses TRBV9 and TRBJ2-1; TRBD1 matches 7 bases. J gave up 4 bases and V 4 bases, and 8 bases lay outside the gene matches. The CDR3 spans 15 residues. Germline values: CDR1 SGDLS, CDR2 YYNGEE. The CDR3 is CASSFRDSLYNEQFF. The CDR3 DNA sequence: TGTGCCAGCAGCTTTAGGGACAGCTTATACAATGAGCAGTTCTTC.

This clone was recorded once. The V gene is TRBV20-1, the J gene TRBJ2-1, with D tentatively TRBD2 (7 bases). V dropped 3 bases and J dropped 6 bases, with 15 bases sitting between them. The CDR3 totals 14 residues. The V gene's germline CDR1 is DFQATT and CDR2 SNEGSKA (reference sequence). This chain's CDR3 is CSASRAGASNEQFF. Here the CDR3 DNA reads TGCAGTGCTAGTAGGGCGGGGGCGTCCAATGAGCAGTTCTTC.

The chain employs TRBV4-3 and TRBJ1-4, with 7 positions matching TRBD1. Germline CDR1 is LGHNA and CDR2 is YSLEER. The trim removed 2 bases at V and 0 bases at J, leaving 3 bases unmatched. The CDR3 is 16 residues long. For the CDR3, the DNA is TGCGCCAGCAGCCAAATCCAGGGGGCAACTAATGAAAAACTGTTTTTT. Its protein product is CASSQIQGATNEKLFF.

The V and J genes are TRBV19 and TRBJ2-5, with D unclear. Germline CDR1 and CDR2: LNHDA and SQIVND (reference sequence). With 2 bases removed from V and 3 bases from J, the gap between germline ends came to 13 bases. The CDR3 sequence is 15 residues long. Here the CDR3 reads CASSISARVKETQYF. CDR3 sequence (DNA): TGTGCCAGTAGTATATCCGCCCGAGTTAAAGAGACCCAGTACTTC.

The chain has TRBV28 and TRBJ2-3; TRBD1 aligns across 9 bases. The germline gives CDR1 MDHEN, CDR2 SYDVKM. This CDR3 contains 16 residues. The J segment lost 4 bases and the V segment lost 1 base, leaving 6 bases of the junction unmatched. CDR3 bases: TGTGCCAGCAGTTTATCCCCGGGACAGGGTTCAGATACGCAGTATTTT. This gives the protein CASSLSPGQGSDTQYF.